This T cell receptor (beta chain) was retrieved from a study of blood T cell repertoires in COVID-19 (dated by TCRdb to about 2020). Regarding the study in general: Samples from collaborators originated in the United States, Italy and Spain and spanned both the acute and convalescent phases of COVID-19. The material from the prospective study consisted of cDNA or gDNA derived from T cells, B-cell-depleted T cells, or PBMCs. Deeply sampled blood TCRbeta repertoires from subjects exposed to, actively infected with, or recovered from COVID-19 were included in the dataset. The repertoires were made available in a free public database intended to serve as a resource for research on the immune response to SARS-CoV-2. The samples were drawn from the first 160 participants of the ongoing ImmuneRACE study and from 1,200 or so subjects provided by 6 global collaborators. Nearly every sample came with metadata listing a de-identified subject ID, COVID-19 status, age in years and sex. Where HLA class I and class II types were available, the types were taken from metadata supplied by the sample provider, not from assay-based typing. Broader findings and caveats from the paper: How much clinical and demographic metadata was included differed by source and by participant, and the metadata was provided uncurated.

The immunoSEQ Assay, a bias-controlled multiplex PCR, was used to amplify TCRbeta CDR3 regions from genomic DNA. The source study handled its data this way. Within the assay, amplification of reference gene primers was used to estimate how many nucleated cells each sample contained. To quantify the absolute abundance of each unique TCRbeta CDR3 rearrangement, sequence reads were collapsed and filtered. For each sample, productive Simpson clonality was calculated as the square root of Simpson's diversity index across productive rearrangements. TCRdb provides this immuneACCESS table in a form limited to in-frame rearrangements. Some clones are lacking; in checked studies, under half of them reflect an unresolved V gene, and why the rest are absent is not known. V, J and clone size are those of that table, while D and trimming were read from the DNA. This sample is represented by under 250,000 clones; around 80% of them were singletons. The top ten clonotypes cover approximately 5% of the sample.

The junction shows trimming of 0 bases on V and 2 bases on J, and the gene matches do not reach 4 bases of it. The germline V gene supplies CDR1 MNHNS and CDR2 SASEGT. Measured from the cysteine to the phenylalanine, the CDR3 is 16 residues long. Only CDR3 DNA remains: 48 bases, in frame from the first base. With respect to this clone: The antigen it binds to is not known. The input lacks base qualities; no much larger clone sits a single base away.

A second Seattle source provided samples from volunteer blood donors who had recovered from COVID-19. The collaborating institutions used their own protocols to collect whole blood in K2EDTA tubes. For TCRbeta analysis, collaborators shipped samples as frozen whole blood, isolated PBMCs, or DNA extracted from either of those sample types. The TCR was taken from a woman aged 55 to 70 who had recovered from COVID-19. This receptor chain uses TRBV6-1 and TRBJ2-5; 9 of the junction bases match TRBD2. Material: peripheral blood. Here is the DNA: TGTGCCAGCAGTGAAGCGGCTAGCGGGGCTCAAGAGACCCAGTACTTC. Translated, it reads CASSEAASGAQETQYF.